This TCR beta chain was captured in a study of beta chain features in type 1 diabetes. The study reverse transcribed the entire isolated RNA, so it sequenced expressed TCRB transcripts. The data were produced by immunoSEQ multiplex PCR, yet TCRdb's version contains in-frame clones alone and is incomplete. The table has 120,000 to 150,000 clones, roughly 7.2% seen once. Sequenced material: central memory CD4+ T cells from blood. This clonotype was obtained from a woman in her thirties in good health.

In DNA form, the CDR3 reads TGTGCCACCGGAAGAGCGGGTAGTCGTTTCACCGGGGAGCTGTTTTTT. Translation: CATGRAGSRFTGELFF. The rearrangement joins TRBV19 to TRBJ2-2; tentatively, D is TRBD2 (6 bases). CDR1 and CDR2 from the germline V gene are LNHDA and SQIVND (reference sequence). V lost 10 bases and J lost 4, with 22 bases in between. CDR3 length: 16 amino acids.